The 23 T cell receptor beta chains presented below share a single source sample, sequenced in a study of blood T cell repertoires in COVID-19. Profiled with immunoSEQ multiplex PCR; TCRdb holds only in-frame clones, not every one. The sample has approximately 400,000 clones; 81% are singletons. Input material: peripheral blood. The source of these receptors is a human donor with acute or convalescent COVID-19. The donor label of this sample is uncertain.

This clone came up a few times. The chain joins TRBV4-1 to TRBJ2-6; TRBD1 agrees at 8 bases. Germline V gene data show CDR1 as MGHRA and CDR2 as YSYEKL. This CDR3 comprises 18 residues. Germline trimming cut 1 base from V and 0 bases from J; bases unmatched to any gene: 5. The CDR3 DNA reads TGCGCCAGCAGCCAAGGGACAGGGTACAGCTCTGGGGCCAACGTCCTGACTTTC. Amino acid sequence: CASSQGTGYSSGANVLTF.

The rearrangement links TRBV3-1 (or the pseudogene TRBV3-2) to TRBJ2-5; D ambiguous. Germline CDR1 LGHDT, CDR2 YNNKEL (reference sequence). This CDR3 spans 13 amino acids. V dropped 3 bases and J dropped 4 bases, with 9 bases sitting between them. The CDR3 sequence is CASSQPSSETQYF. The DNA of the CDR3 is TGTGCCAGCAGCCAGCCTAGTTCAGAGACCCAGTACTTC.

The chain employs TRBV19 and TRBJ1-1; a weak D match, TRBD1 (5 bases). The germline CDR1 and CDR2 sequences are LNHDA and SQIVND (reference sequence). V dropped 1 base and J dropped 4 bases, with 10 bases sitting between them. The CDR3 has 14 residues. CDR3 residues: CASSIAYGGTEAFF. The CDR3, as DNA: TGTGCCAGTAGTATAGCATACGGGGGCACTGAAGCTTTCTTT.

This clone showed up just once. This chain connects TRBV9 to TRBJ2-1; 7 bases agree with TRBD2. CDR1 and CDR2 (germline): SGDLS, YYNGEE. The CDR3 has 16 amino acids. J lost 0 bases, V lost 1 base, and 4 bases had no gene match. The CDR3 here is CASSVFKRDSYNEQFF. DNA for the CDR3: TGTGCCAGCAGCGTATTTAAGCGGGACTCCTACAATGAGCAGTTCTTC.

The V gene is TRBV3-1 (or the pseudogene TRBV3-2), the J gene TRBJ1-5; possible D gene TRBD1, 5 bases. The CDR3 covers 14 residues. Trimming removed 0 bases at V and 6 bases at J, with 9 bases between. Germline lookup yields CDR1 LGHDT and CDR2 YNNKEL (reference sequence). The CDR3 DNA reads TGTGCCAGCAGCCAAGATCTGGGGGGTCAGCCCCAGCATTTT. This encodes CASSQDLGGQPQHF.

This chain connects TRBV7-9 to TRBJ1-1; TRBD1 matches 7 bases. The germline gives CDR1 SEHNR, CDR2 FQNEAQ (reference sequence). V gave up 4 bases and J gave up 4 bases; unmatched junction bases: 9. This CDR3 spans 15 amino acids. CDR3 bases: TGTGCCAGCAGCTCTAGGGGGCTTGAGGGCACTGAAGCTTTCTTT. Protein sequence: CASSSRGLEGTEAFF.

This clone was seen once. Other nucleotide sequences from this sample produce the same CDR3. V gene TRBV28 combines with J gene TRBJ1-5; D is unclear. CDR3 length: 12 residues. In germline, CDR1 is MDHEN, CDR2 SYDVKM. The ends were cut back, 2 bases at V and 7 bases at J, with 6 bases in the middle. This CDR3 reads CASSLRRQPQHF. The CDR3, as DNA: TGTGCCAGCAGTTTACGGCGGCAGCCCCAGCATTTT.

This clone has only one observation. The chain carries TRBV4-1 and TRBJ1-1; 11 positions match TRBD1. V shed 0 bases and J 4 bases; nucleotides not matched to a gene: 4. Germline assignment: CDR1 MGHRA and CDR2 YSYEKL. This CDR3 spans 16 amino acids. CDR3 in amino acids: CASSQDQGTGGTEAFF. The CDR3 coding sequence is TGCGCCAGCAGCCAAGATCAGGGGACAGGGGGCACTGAAGCTTTCTTT.

This sequence joins TRBV28 and TRBJ1-5; D is ambiguous. CDR3 length: 14 amino acids. The V end was cut by 3 bases, the J end by 4 bases, with 10 bases between. Germline CDR1 is MDHEN and CDR2 is SYDVKM. DNA of the CDR3: TGTGCCAGCAGTTTTCAACCCGGGAATCAGCCCCAGCATTTT. It codes for CASSFQPGNQPQHF.

The V gene is TRBV6-5, the J gene TRBJ1-5; maybe TRBD1 (6 bases). This CDR3 comprises 14 residues. The ends were cut back, 2 bases at V and 6 bases at J, with 11 bases in the middle. Germline V lookup: CDR1 MNHEY, CDR2 SVGAGI. The DNA for the CDR3 is TGTGCCAGCAGTTACAGGGGGGAGGGTCAGCCCCAGCATTTT. Its translation is CASSYRGEGQPQHF.

This clone was seen a single time. The V and J genes are TRBV5-5 and TRBJ1-1; 9 bases are shared with TRBD1. CDR1 is SGHKS and CDR2 is YYEKEE in the germline V gene (reference sequence). The CDR3 totals 14 residues. Trimming took 0 bases from V and 5 from J; bases not matched to a gene: 2. The chain's CDR3 is CASSLDGQGTEAFF. CDR3 coding DNA: TGTGCCAGCAGCTTGGATGGACAGGGGACTGAAGCTTTCTTT.

The chain has TRBV7-9 and TRBJ1-4; no definite D call. CDR3 length equals 18 residues. Deletions cut 1 base from V and 3 bases from J, with 18 bases between. CDR1 and CDR2 (germline): SEHNR, FQNEAQ (reference sequence). The CDR3 here is CASSLVGVRDLANEKLFF. CDR3 sequence (DNA): TGTGCCAGCAGCTTAGTGGGAGTGAGGGATCTCGCTAATGAAAAACTGTTTTTT.

This chain uses TRBV5-1 with TRBJ2-2; 9 bases align to TRBD1. The CDR3 is made up of 16 amino acids. J lost 7 bases, V lost 5 bases, and 12 bases had no gene match. From germline, CDR1 is SGHRS and CDR2 YFSETQ. CDR3 loop: CASSSPGTGNFGELFF. The DNA for the CDR3 is TGCGCCAGCAGTTCACCCGGGACAGGGAATTTCGGGGAGCTGTTTTTT.

The sample holds many counts of this clone. This rearrangement joins TRBV21-1 to TRBJ1-6; TRBD1, as called in the table, went unchecked against the DNA. TRBV21-1 is given as a pseudogene. CDR3 length: 15 residues. The CDR3: CASSKNKKGNSPLHF. The CDR3 nucleotides read TGTGCCAGCAGCAAAAACAAGAAGGGGAATTCACCCCTCCACTTT.

This clone came up a few times. V is TRBV2 and J is TRBJ2-1, with TRBD2 matching 8 bases. The V segment lost 6 bases and the J segment 4 bases; nucleotides outside the gene matches: 5. The CDR3 is 14 residues long. Germline CDR1 reads SNHLY; CDR2 reads FYNNEI. DNA for the CDR3: TGTGCCAGCAGGGTTAGCGGGGATTACAATGAGCAGTTCTTC. It is translated as CASRVSGDYNEQFF.

The CDR3 nucleotides read TGTGCCAGCTCAACGCCGAGGGGACTTGAGACCTCCTACGAGCAGTACTTC. Translating it yields CASSTPRGLETSYEQYF. The gene calls are TRBV18 and TRBJ2-7; TRBD2 might be the D (6 bases). Germline V lookup: CDR1 KGHSH, CDR2 LQKENI. The ends were cut back, 5 bases at V and 0 bases at J, with 20 bases in the middle. The CDR3 runs to 17 residues.

CDR3 sequence: CASSPPGVRDTGELFF. The CDR3 nucleotides read TGTGCCAGCTCACCCCCTGGGGTGAGGGACACCGGGGAGCTGTTTTTT. The chain couples TRBV18 to TRBJ2-2, with D possibly TRBD2 on 5 matching bases. The CDR3 is 16 amino acids. CDR1 is KGHSH, CDR2 LQKENI, per germline. Trimming left V 3 bases short and J 3 bases short, with 14 bases between.

On this clone itself: The sample has other DNA sequences that encode this CDR3 too. The J gene is TRBJ1-2, the V gene TRBV5-5; 8 bases fit TRBD1. The CDR3 runs to 15 residues. The germline V gene has CDR1 SGHKS and CDR2 YYEKEE (reference sequence). J was trimmed by 4 bases and V by 5 bases; bases with no gene match: 10. CDR3 sequence (DNA): TGTGCCAGCAGTCTTATGGACAGGGACGGCTATGGCTACACCTTC. Translating it yields CASSLMDRDGYGYTF.

The genes are TRBV30 and TRBJ2-3; D perhaps matches TRBD2 (6 bases). Trimming shortened V by 2 bases and J by 5 bases, and 17 bases separated the two germline ends. CDR1 GTSNPN and CDR2 SVGIG come from the germline V gene (reference sequence). CDR3 length: 15 residues. The CDR3 DNA reads TGTGCCTGGAGTCGAGGCGGGATTCAGATAGATACGCAGTATTTT. It translates to CAWSRGGIQIDTQYF.

The chain joins TRBV6-5 to TRBJ2-7, with D hard to call. The ends were cut back, 8 bases at V and 0 bases at J, with 8 bases in the middle. The V gene's germline CDR1 is MNHEY and CDR2 SVGAGI. The CDR3 runs 12 residues. CDR3 region: CASSRPSYEQYF. The DNA of the CDR3 is TGTGCCAGCTCGAGGCCCTCCTACGAGCAGTACTTC.

This chain uses TRBV6-1 with TRBJ1-2, with D hard to call. V lost 5 bases and J 4 bases, leaving 8 bases between the germline ends. The germline V gene encodes CDR1 MNHNS and CDR2 SASEGT. The CDR3 is made up of 12 amino acids. DNA of the CDR3: TGTGCCAGCAGTTATGGCGGCTATGGCTACACCTTC. Translated, it gives CASSYGGYGYTF.

This clone occurred a few times. The rearrangement joins TRBV7-9 to TRBJ1-4, with TRBD1 matching over 7 bases. This CDR3 has 15 residues. V gave up 2 bases and J gave up 8 bases; unmatched junction bases: 8. Germline V gene lookup returns CDR1 SEHNR and CDR2 FQNEAQ (reference sequence). The CDR3 spells CASSLNRGGGEKLFF. The CDR3 bases are TGTGCCAGCAGCTTAAACAGGGGCGGCGGAGAAAAACTGTTTTTT. Drawing the rest from reference TRBV7-9 and TRBJ1-4, the complete variable domain is DTGVSQNPRHKITKRGQNVTFRCDPISEHNRLYWYRQTLGQGPEFLTYFQNEAQLEKSRLLSDRFSAERPKGSFSTLEIQRTEQGDSAMYLCASSLNRGGGEKLFFGSGTQLSVL.

The genes are TRBV18 and TRBJ1-2; 7 bases match TRBD1. There are 13 residues in the CDR3. CDR1 and CDR2 from the germline V gene are KGHSH and LQKENI. V gave up 4 bases and J gave up 4 bases; unmatched junction bases: 3. Here the CDR3 reads CASSLGQFYGYTF. The CDR3 DNA reads as TGTGCCAGCTCACTGGGACAGTTCTATGGCTACACCTTC.